The next 5 T cell receptor beta chains were all read from a single sample in a study of post-analysis software for immune sequencing data. Study conclusions and caveats: There were roughly five TRBV segments more frequent in patients than controls, and TRBV5-6, TRBV5-1 and TRBV20-1 were among them.

What these receptors recognize is not known. Libraries were made from TCR beta cDNA, and they carried unique molecular identifiers. TCRdb re-analysed the PCR reads in MiXCR, keeping a single row per CDR3 protein. The repertoire holds a few hundred thousand distinct CDR3 sequences, with around a third as singletons. The sequenced material came from blood. The receptor set was obtained from a girl between 5 and 17 years old with multiple sclerosis.

The chain uses TRBV3-1 and TRBJ1-6; D not certain. The CDR3 has 14 residues. Per the germline V gene, CDR1 is LGHDT and CDR2 is YNNKEL (reference sequence). V was trimmed by 4 bases and J by 6 bases, leaving 10 bases between them. CDR3 DNA sequence: TGTGCCAGCAGCCCAAGTGAGGTTAATTCACCCCTCCACTTT. Its translation is CASSPSEVNSPLHF.

This clonotype was picked up a small number of times. This chain connects TRBV5-1 to TRBJ1-2; D is ambiguous. The germline V gene encodes CDR1 SGHRS and CDR2 YFSETQ. Trimming removed 0 bases at V and 2 bases at J, with 11 bases between. This CDR3 is 15 amino acids long. CDR3 coding DNA: TGCGCCAGCAGCTTGGATGGGTCTTCGAACTATGGCTACACCTTC. Its protein product is CASSLDGSSNYGYTF. Variable domain in full (rest from reference TRBV5-1 and TRBJ1-2): KAGVTQTPRYLIKTRGQQVTLSCSPISGHRSVSWYQQTPGQGLQFLFEYFSETQRNKGNFPGRFSGRQFSNSRSEMNVSTLELGDSALYLCASSLDGSSNYGYTFGSGTRLTVV.

A word on this clonotype: A read error may produce the germline difference seen at one junction end. This chain uses TRBV20-1 with TRBJ2-6; D might be TRBD2 (5 bases). CDR1 and CDR2 (germline): DFQATT, SNEGSKA (reference sequence). This CDR3 is built from 17 residues. CDR3 region: CSAERAFELSGVNVLTF. For the CDR3, the DNA is TGCAGTGCCGAGAGGGCCTTCGAACTGAGTGGGGTCAACGTCCTGACTTTC.

There are a few counts of this clonotype. J is TRBJ2-3 and V is TRBV24-1; D possibly matches TRBD1 or TRBD2 (5 bases each). Per the germline V gene, CDR1 is KGHDR and CDR2 is SFDVKD. The CDR3 runs to 14 residues. The V and J ends lost 6 bases and 4 bases respectively, with 13 bases between them. CDR3 in amino acids: CATSSSGSADTQYF. DNA for the CDR3: TGTGCCACCAGTTCCTCAGGGAGCGCAGATACGCAGTATTTT.

The chain recombines TRBV12-3 or TRBV12-4 with TRBJ1-2, with 9 bases aligning to TRBD1. V lost 6 bases, J lost 8 bases, and 7 bases stayed unmatched. CDR3 size: 13 residues. CDR3 in amino acids: CASSFTGGDGYTF. DNA for the CDR3: TGTGCCAGCAGCTTCACAGGGGGCGACGGCTACACCTTC.